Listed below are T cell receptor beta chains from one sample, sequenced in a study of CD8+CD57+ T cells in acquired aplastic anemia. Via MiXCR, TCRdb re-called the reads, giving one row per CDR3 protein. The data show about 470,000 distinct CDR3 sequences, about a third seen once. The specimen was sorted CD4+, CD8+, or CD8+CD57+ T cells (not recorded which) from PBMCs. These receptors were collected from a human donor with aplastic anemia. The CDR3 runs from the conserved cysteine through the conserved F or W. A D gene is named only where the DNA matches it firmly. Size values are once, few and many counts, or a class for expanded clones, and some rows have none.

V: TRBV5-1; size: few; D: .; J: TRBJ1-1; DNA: TGCGCCAGCAGCTTATCTGTCGGCGGAGGTGAAGCTTTCTTT; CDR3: CASSLSVGGGEAFF
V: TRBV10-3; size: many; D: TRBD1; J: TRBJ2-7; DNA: TGTGCCAGTACGGGACAGGGGGCGCCGGGAGAGCAGTACTTC; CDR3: CASTGQGAPGEQYF
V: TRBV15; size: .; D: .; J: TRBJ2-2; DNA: TGTGCCACCTGTCAAAGGGTGTCTAGCGGGGAGCTGTTTTTT; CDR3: CATCQRVSSGELFF
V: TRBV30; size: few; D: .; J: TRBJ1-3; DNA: TGTGCCTGGAGCTCTGGAAACACCATATATTTT; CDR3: CAWSSGNTIYF
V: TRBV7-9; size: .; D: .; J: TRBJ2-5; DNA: TGTGCCAGCAGCTTACGGCCGACGGAGACCCAGTACTTC; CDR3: CASSLRPTETQYF
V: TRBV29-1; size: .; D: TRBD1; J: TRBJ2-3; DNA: TGCAGCGTTGACGTGACAGGGGGGCCAGATACGCAGTATTTT; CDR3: CSVDVTGGPDTQYF
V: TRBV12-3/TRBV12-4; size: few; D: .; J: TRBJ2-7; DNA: TGTGCCAGCAGTTTGTTCGGGATCTTGGGGGAGCAGTACTTC; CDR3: CASSLFGILGEQYF
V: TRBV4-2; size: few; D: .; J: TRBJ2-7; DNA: TGTGCCAGCAGCCAAGATTTGGGGCGGGATACCCACGAGCAGTACTTC; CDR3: CASSQDLGRDTHEQYF
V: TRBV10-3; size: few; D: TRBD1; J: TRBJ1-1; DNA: TGTGCCTCCTTCCCGGGACAGGAGGGAGCTGAAGCTTTCTTT; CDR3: CASFPGQEGAEAFF
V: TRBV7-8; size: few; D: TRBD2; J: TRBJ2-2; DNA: TGTGCCAGCAGCTTAACGAGACTAGCGGGACCCGGGGAGCTGTTTTTT; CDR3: CASSLTRLAGPGELFF
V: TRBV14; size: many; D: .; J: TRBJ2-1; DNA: TGTGCCAGCAGCCAAGTTAGCGAGCAGTTCTTC; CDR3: CASSQVSEQFF
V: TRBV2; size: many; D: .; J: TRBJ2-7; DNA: TGTGCCAGCAGTGAAGGGATAACCCCCTACGAGCAGTACTTC; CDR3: CASSEGITPYEQYF
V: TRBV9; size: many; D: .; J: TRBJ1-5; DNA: TGTGCCAGCAGCGTAGAGGGACATAGCAATCAGCCCCAGCATTTT; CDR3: CASSVEGHSNQPQHF
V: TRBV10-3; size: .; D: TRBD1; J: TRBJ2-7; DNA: TGTGCCAGCAGTTACTATGGGACAGGCCTTTCCTACGAGCAGTACTTC; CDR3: CASSYYGTGLSYEQYF
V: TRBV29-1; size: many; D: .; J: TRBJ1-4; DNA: TGCAGCGTTGAAGGGGCCCCCCCTTATGAAAAACTGTTTTTT; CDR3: CSVEGAPPYEKLFF
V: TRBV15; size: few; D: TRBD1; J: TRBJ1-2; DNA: TGTGCCACCAGCAGAGCGGGACAGGGGAAGTATGGCTACACCTTC; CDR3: CATSRAGQGKYGYTF
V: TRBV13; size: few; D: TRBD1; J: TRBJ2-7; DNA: TGTGCCAGCAGCTTAAAAGGACAGGGGCCCGTCGTGGGCGAGCAGTACTTC; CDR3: CASSLKGQGPVVGEQYF
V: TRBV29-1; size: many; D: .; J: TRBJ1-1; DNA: TGCAGCGCCGGGAACTTCCTGAACACTGAAGCTTTCTTT; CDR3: CSAGNFLNTEAFF
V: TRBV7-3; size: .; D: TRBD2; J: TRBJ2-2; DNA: TGTGCCAGCAGCTCGGGACTAGCGGGAGCAACCGGGGAGCTGTTTTTT; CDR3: CASSSGLAGATGELFF
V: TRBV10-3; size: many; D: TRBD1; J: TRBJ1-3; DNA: TGTGCCATCGGGGACAGAGCAAACACCATATATTTT; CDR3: CAIGDRANTIYF
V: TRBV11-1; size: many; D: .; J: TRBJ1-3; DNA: TGTGCCAGCAGCTTAGCGGGTGGCCTGGGAGGAAACACCATATATTTT; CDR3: CASSLAGGLGGNTIYF
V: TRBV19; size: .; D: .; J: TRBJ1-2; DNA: TGTGCCAGTAGTGCGGGGAATGCCTATGGCTACACCTTC; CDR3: CASSAGNAYGYTF
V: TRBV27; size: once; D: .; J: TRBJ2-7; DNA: TGTGCCAGCAGTTTAGTTAAGGATTCGGGCGGGCAGTACTTC; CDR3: CASSLVKDSGGQYF
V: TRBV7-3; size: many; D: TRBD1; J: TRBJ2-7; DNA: TGTGCCAGCAGCTGGGACAGCTTCTCCTACGAGCAGTACTTC; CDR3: CASSWDSFSYEQYF
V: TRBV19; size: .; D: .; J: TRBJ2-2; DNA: TGTGCCAGTAGTATAGTTCCGGCGAACACCGGGGAGCTGCTTTTT; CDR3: CASSIVPANTGELLF
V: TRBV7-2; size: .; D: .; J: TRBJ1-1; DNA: TGTGCCAGCAGCCCTGAGCGGGGATGGGATTTGTTGAACACTGAAGCTTTCTTT; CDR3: CASSPERGWDLLNTEAFF
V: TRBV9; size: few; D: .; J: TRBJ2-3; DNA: TGTGCCAGCAGCGTGTGGTGGGGGGAAACAGATACGCAGTATTTT; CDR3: CASSVWWGETDTQYF
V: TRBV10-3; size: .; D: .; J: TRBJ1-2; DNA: TGTGCCAGCAGACCGCCAGCTCTGGAAGGCTACACCTTC; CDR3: CASRPPALEGYTF
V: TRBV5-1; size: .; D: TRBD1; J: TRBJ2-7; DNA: TGCGCCAGCAAGGAGACAGGGGCCTACGAGCAGTACTTC; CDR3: CASKETGAYEQYF
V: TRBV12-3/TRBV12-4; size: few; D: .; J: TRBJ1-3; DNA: TGTGCCAGCAGCTCCGCGGTCTCTGGAAACACCATATATTTT; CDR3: CASSSAVSGNTIYF
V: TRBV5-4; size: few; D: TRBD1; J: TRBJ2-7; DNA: TGTGCCAGCAGCTTGGTGTCCGGGACAGGAGGCTACGAGCAGTACTTC; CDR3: CASSLVSGTGGYEQYF
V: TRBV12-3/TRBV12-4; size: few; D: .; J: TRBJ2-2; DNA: TGTGCCAGCAGCCCCAAACGGGAGCTGTTTTTT; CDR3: CASSPKRELFF
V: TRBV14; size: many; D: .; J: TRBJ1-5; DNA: TGTGCCAGCAGCCAACATAATCAGCCCCAGCATTTT; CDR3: CASSQHNQPQHF
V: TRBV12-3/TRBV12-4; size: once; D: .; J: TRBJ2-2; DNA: TGTGCCAGCAGTTTAGCGCTTATGCAATACACCGGGGAGCTGTTTTTT; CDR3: CASSLALMQYTGELFF
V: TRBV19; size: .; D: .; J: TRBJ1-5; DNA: TGTGCCAGTAGTAAGGACCAGATGGGCAATCAGCCCCAGCATTTT; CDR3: CASSKDQMGNQPQHF
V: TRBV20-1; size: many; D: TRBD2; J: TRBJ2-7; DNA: TGCAGTGCTAGTGGCGGGAGCATCAACGAGCAGTACTTC; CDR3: CSASGGSINEQYF
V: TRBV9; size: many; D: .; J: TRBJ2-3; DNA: TGTGCCAGCAGCGCTACCACAGATACGCAGTATTTT; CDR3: CASSATTDTQYF
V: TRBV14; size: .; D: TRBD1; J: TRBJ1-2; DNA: TGTGCCAGCAGCCAAGTATCGACAGGGGGACCCGACACCTTC; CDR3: CASSQVSTGGPDTF
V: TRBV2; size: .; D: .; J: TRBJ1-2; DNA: TGTGCCAGCAGTGAAGGCAGTACTGGAAACACCTTC; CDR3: CASSEGSTGNTF
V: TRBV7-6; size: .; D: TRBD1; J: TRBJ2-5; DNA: TGTGCCAGCAGCTCACGTACCGACAGGGGAGAGACCCAGTACTTC; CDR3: CASSSRTDRGETQYF
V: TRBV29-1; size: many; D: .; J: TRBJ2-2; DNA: TGCAGCACGGGACGTCGGACCGGGGAGCTGTTTTTT; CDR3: CSTGRRTGELFF
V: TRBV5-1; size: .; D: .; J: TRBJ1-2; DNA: TGCGCCAGCAGCTTGGCTTCAGCCGGCTACACCTTC; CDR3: CASSLASAGYTF
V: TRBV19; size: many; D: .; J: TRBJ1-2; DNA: TGTGCCAGTAGTTCTCGACCCAGAGGGTTCGGGGGCTACACCTTC; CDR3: CASSSRPRGFGGYTF
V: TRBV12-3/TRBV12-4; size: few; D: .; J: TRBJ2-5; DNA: TGTGCCAGCCTACTGGTGGGCGGGACCCAGTACTTC; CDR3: CASLLVGGTQYF
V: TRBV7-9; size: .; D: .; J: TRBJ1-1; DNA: TGTGCCTGGAGTAACAGAGCGAACACTGAAGCTTTCTTT; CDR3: CAWSNRANTEAFF
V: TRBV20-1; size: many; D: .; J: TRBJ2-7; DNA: TGCAGTGCTAGAGTTGCGGGAAAGCAGTACTTC; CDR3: CSARVAGKQYF
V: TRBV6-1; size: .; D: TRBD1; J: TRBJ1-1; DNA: TGTGCCAGCAGTAGTGTCGACCGGGACAGAGGTGGTAAGGAAGCTTTCTTT; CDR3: CASSSVDRDRGGKEAFF
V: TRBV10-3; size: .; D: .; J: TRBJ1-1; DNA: TGTGCCATCAATGGGAGGGGAATATCAGACACTGAAGCTTTCTTT; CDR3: CAINGRGISDTEAFF
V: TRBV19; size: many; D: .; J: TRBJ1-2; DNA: TGTGCCAGTAGCCCGGGGGGAGACTATGGCTACACCTTC; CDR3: CASSPGGDYGYTF
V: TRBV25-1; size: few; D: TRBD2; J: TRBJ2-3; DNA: TGTGCCAGCGCCCCAGCGGGAGTCACAGATACGCAGTATTTT; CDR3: CASAPAGVTDTQYF
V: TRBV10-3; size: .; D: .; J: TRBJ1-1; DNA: TGTGCCAGCAGTTATTCGACAGGCTCGCGCACTGAAGCTTTCTTT; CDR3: CASSYSTGSRTEAFF
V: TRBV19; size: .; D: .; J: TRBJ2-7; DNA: TGTGCCAGCTCACCACCGTCCAGGAGAACCTCCTACGAGCAGTACTTC; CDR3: CASSPPSRRTSYEQYF